This passage covers 11 T cell receptor beta chains from one sample sequenced in a study of blood T cell repertoires in COVID-19. Using immunoSEQ multiplex PCR, the repertoire was profiled, and TCRdb retains in-frame clones only, with some absent. Of about 230,000 clones in the sample, approximately 87% were seen once. The specimen was peripheral blood. Source of these receptors: a woman in her seventies with active or convalescent COVID-19.

V gene TRBV28 combines with J gene TRBJ2-1, with 11 nucleotides matching TRBD2. The CDR3 has 16 amino acids. V lost 2 bases and J lost 8; bases outside the gene matches: 8. Germline loops: CDR1 MDHEN, CDR2 SYDVKM. CDR3 sequence (DNA): TGTGCCAGCAGTTTAATAGCGGGAGGGCCTAAAGATGAGCAGTTCTTC. Translated: CASSLIAGGPKDEQFF.

The gene calls are TRBV30 and TRBJ1-4; D is uncertain. This CDR3 is 15 amino acids long. Germline V lookup: CDR1 GTSNPN, CDR2 SVGIG (reference sequence). The V gene lost 3 bases and the J gene lost 2 bases, with 13 bases spanning the gap. The CDR3 protein is CAWRERASTNEKLFF. Written as DNA, the CDR3 is TGTGCCTGGAGGGAAAGAGCGAGCACTAATGAAAAACTGTTTTTT.

This chain joins TRBV6-2 or TRBV6-3 and TRBJ2-7, with 7 bases that match TRBD1. This CDR3 comprises 15 residues. V was pared by 2 bases and J by 4 bases, with 8 bases of the junction left unmatched. Germline V lookup: CDR1 MNHEY, CDR2 SVGEGT. CDR3 in amino acids: CASSYPGQPLYEQYF. CDR3 sequence (DNA): TGTGCCAGCAGTTACCCGGGACAGCCGCTTTACGAGCAGTACTTC.

J is TRBJ2-1 and V is TRBV25-1; TRBD1 matches at 8 bases. The CDR3 has 16 residues. CDR1 is MGHDK, CDR2 SYGVNS, per germline. J gave up 7 bases and V 5 bases, and 13 bases lay outside the gene matches. The DNA of the CDR3 is TGTGCCAGCAGTCTGCCGGACAGGGCCTTGGGGAATGAGCAGTTCTTC. Residues: CASSLPDRALGNEQFF.

The chain joins TRBV19 to TRBJ2-7, with 9 bases fitting TRBD1. V dropped 7 bases and J dropped 6; count of bases not matched to a gene: 13. CDR1 is LNHDA and CDR2 is SQIVND in the germline V gene (reference sequence). The CDR3 sequence is 15 residues long. The CDR3 here is CASTPRRDRDTEQYF. For the CDR3, the DNA is TGTGCCAGTACCCCCCGGAGGGACAGGGATACCGAGCAGTACTTC.

J is TRBJ1-5 and V is TRBV7-9; no reliable D call. This CDR3 spans 17 amino acids. Trimming left V 1 base short and J 0 bases short, with 13 bases between. CDR1 and CDR2 (germline): SEHNR, FQNEAQ (reference sequence). CDR3 bases: TGTGCCAGCAGCTTAGGGACGGGGAGAGTTAGCAATCAGCCCCAGCATTTT. Its protein product is CASSLGTGRVSNQPQHF.

V gene TRBV5-1 combines with J gene TRBJ1-4; TRBD1 is a possible D gene (5 bases). Trimming took 4 bases from V and 0 from J, leaving 16 bases between them. Germline V lookup: CDR1 SGHRS, CDR2 YFSETQ. This CDR3 spans 17 amino acids. CDR3 sequence reads: CASSGQGGGATNEKLFF. In DNA form, the CDR3 reads TGCGCCAGCAGCGGGCAGGGAGGCGGTGCAACTAATGAAAAACTGTTTTTT.

V usage is TRBV6-5 and J usage is TRBJ2-1, with TRBD1 identical over 7 bases. V shed 2 bases, J shed 6 bases, and the junction held 7 bases outside the gene matches. The CDR3 contains 15 residues. Germline CDR1 MNHEY, CDR2 SVGAGI. CDR3 loop: CASSYQTGLLNEQFF. CDR3 coding DNA: TGTGCCAGCAGTTACCAGACAGGGTTGCTCAATGAGCAGTTCTTC.

This chain joins TRBV5-1 and TRBJ2-7; D perhaps matches TRBD1 (5 bases). There are 13 residues in the CDR3. Germline CDR1 reads SGHRS; CDR2 reads YFSETQ. The V and J ends lost 2 bases and 7 bases respectively, with 13 bases between them. The CDR3 reads CASSLSSQVEQYF. DNA for the CDR3: TGCGCCAGCAGCTTATCCTCACAGGTGGAGCAGTACTTC.

Turning to this clone: The sample carries other DNA sequences with the same CDR3. The chain joins TRBV20-1 to TRBJ1-5, with 9 nucleotides matching TRBD1. The CDR3 is made up of 15 amino acids. The germline gives CDR1 DFQATT, CDR2 SNEGSKA (reference sequence). Germline trimming cut 3 bases from V and 4 bases from J; bases unmatched to any gene: 7. The CDR3 loop is CSASLPGQGNQPQHF. The DNA for the CDR3 is TGCAGTGCTAGTTTACCGGGACAGGGAAATCAGCCCCAGCATTTT.

This clone was detected once. DNA for the CDR3: TGTGCCAGCAGTCCCTCTAGATCTCTAGAGACCCAGTACTTC. Translated, it gives CASSPSRSLETQYF. The chain couples TRBV7-2 to TRBJ2-5; D is unclear. The V gene's germline CDR1 is SGHTA and CDR2 FQGNSA. V lost 6 bases and J lost 4, with 15 bases in between. The CDR3 length is 14 residues.